This T cell receptor beta chain was profiled in a study of T-cell reconstitution after alpha-beta-depleted transplantation in children. Study-wide findings and caveats: Reported findings indicate that, about two months after transplant, alpha-beta T cells came from several hundred expanded clones, which were derived from non-depleted graft cells. A year had passed since transplant, and T-cell counts and diversity by then came mostly from newly produced T cells.

This sample's TCRbeta library carried unique molecular identifier barcodes. From the PCR reads, TCRdb called clonotypes with MiXCR, one entry per CDR3 protein. The repertoire holds 250,000 or so distinct CDR3 sequences, with 20% to 30% as singletons. About this clonotype itself: Its antigen remains unknown.

The material sequenced was PBMCs, mostly from graft donor cells, taken 360 days after TCRalphabeta/CD19-depleted stem cell transplant. The origin of this receptor is a female patient aged 2 to 10 who had a stem cell transplant for congenital amegakaryocytic thrombocytopenia, so the T cells may come from the graft donor.

The CDR3 reads CASSIGQLLQETQYF. The CDR3 bases are TGTGCCAGCAGCATCGGACAGCTCCTCCAAGAGACCCAGTACTTC. V usage is TRBV5-6 and J usage is TRBJ2-5; perhaps TRBD1 as D (6 bases). V lost 4 bases and J 1 base, leaving 14 bases between the germline ends. The germline gives CDR1 SGHDT, CDR2 YYEEEE. The CDR3 is made up of 15 amino acids.